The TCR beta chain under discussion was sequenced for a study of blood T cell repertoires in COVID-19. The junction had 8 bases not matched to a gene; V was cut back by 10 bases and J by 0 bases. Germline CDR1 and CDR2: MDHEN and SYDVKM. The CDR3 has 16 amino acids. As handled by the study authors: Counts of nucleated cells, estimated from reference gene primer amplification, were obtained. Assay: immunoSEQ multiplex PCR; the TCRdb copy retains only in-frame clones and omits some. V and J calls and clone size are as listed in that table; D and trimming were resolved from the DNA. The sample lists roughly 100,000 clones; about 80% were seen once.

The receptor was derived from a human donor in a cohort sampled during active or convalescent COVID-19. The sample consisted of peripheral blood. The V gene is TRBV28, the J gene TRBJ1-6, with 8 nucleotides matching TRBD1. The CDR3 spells CATRQDRVSYNSPLHF. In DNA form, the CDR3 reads TGTGCCACCCGACAGGACAGGGTCTCCTATAATTCACCCCTCCACTTT.